This T cell receptor (beta chain) was recovered during a study of blood T cell repertoires in COVID-19. Overall study context: The United States, Italy and Spain supplied acute and convalescent COVID-19 samples. From T cells, B-cell-depleted T cells, or PBMCs came the material, which was cDNA or gDNA.

In the authors' methods: The authors estimated nucleated cell counts from reference gene primer amplification. Sequenced by immunoSEQ multiplex PCR; TCRdb stores in-frame clones only, minus some. The D gene and trimming were derived from the DNA, and the V and J assignments and clone size from that table. The table records 300,000 or so clones, around 85% of them present only once. Only one count was recorded for this clone. V was cut by 3 bases and J by 0 bases, with 8 bases left in between. There are 14 residues in the CDR3. The V gene's germline CDR1 is SNHLY and CDR2 FYNNEI. This receptor was identified in a woman between 45 and 60 years old with active or convalescent COVID-19. Sequencing was done on a sample of peripheral blood. The genes are TRBV2 and TRBJ1-2; D unclear. The CDR3 DNA sequence: TGTGCCAGCAGTGACGCGTTGACTAACTATGGCTACACCTTC. Translation: CASSDALTNYGYTF. The whole variable domain, filled in from reference TRBV2 and TRBJ1-2, reads EPEVTQTPSHQVTQMGQEVILRCVPISNHLYFYWYRQILGQKVEFLVSFYNNEISEKSEIFDDQFSVERPDGSNFTLKIRSTKLEDSAMYFCASSDALTNYGYTFGSGTRLTVV.